This entry is about one TCR beta chain. The table lists this clonotype with a few counts. Its antigen specificity is not known. Base qualities are not recorded, but no much larger clone differs from it by a single base. Preparation of the library involved RACE. Sequenced on a NextSeq 500. During library preparation, unique molecular identifiers were attached to individual cDNA molecules so that TCRs could be counted quantitatively and reproducibly. For every blood RNA sample, sequencing covered both the TCR alpha and TCR beta chains. The source study handled its data this way. A median of roughly 100,000 TCRs per sample was observed, with a range of about 20,000 to 700,000. V, J and CDR3 annotation of the TCR reads was carried out using the Decombinator software suite. For the PS versus PT1 abundance plots, all samples were subsampled to the same number of TCRs (28,000). Expanded TCRs were defined as absent before sensitization and observed at least eight times at the 2-week time point. TCRdb reworked the public reads: Q25 trimming with fastp, MiXCR clone assembly, productive beta chains retained. CDR3 protein duplicates are merged, each entry listing the most common genes and DNA. TCRdb, not the authors, supplied the V and J calls. In all, the sample holds 90,000 or so distinct CDR3 sequences, and about 8.5% of those were seen once. Just over 2.5% of the sample goes to the ten largest clones.

The source of the sample is a study of human T cells and chemical hapten exposure (dated by TCRdb to about 2021). Regarding the study in general: For sensitization, 2% DPC in acetone was applied to a 2 cm by 2 cm area of upper inner arm skin. Throughout the roughly 24-week study period, patients were also given weekly therapeutic DPC doses on the scalp. Patch testing was done on the upper back using Finn chambers containing 0.01% DPC, and results were scored after 6 days according to International Contact Dermatitis Research Group standards. The patient cohort, mostly female, included alopecia areata with under or over 50% scalp involvement, alopecia totalis and alopecia universalis. Libraries were combined into a pool for sequencing, and differences in TCR yield between samples came mainly from small differences in library volumes within the pool. Peripheral blood TCR repertoire changes were tracked in vivo in alopecia patients during primary and secondary sensitization to the hapten diphenylcyclopropenone (DPC). Patient blood was sampled pre-sensitization (week 0) and at 2, 6 and about 24 weeks after DPC sensitization. For TCR sequencing, blood came from 25 to 35 alopecia patients at anywhere from one to four time points (pre-sensitization, 2, 6 and 24 weeks).

Spanning cysteine to phenylalanine, the CDR3 consists of 17 amino acids. Only the CDR3 part of the read is kept: 51 bases, read in frame from the first base. At the junction V is shortened by 2 bases and J by 8 bases; bases outside the gene matches: 11. Per the germline V gene (reference sequence), SEHNR is the CDR1 and FQNEAQ is the CDR2. Broader findings and caveats from the paper: The number of TCRs above 1 in 1000 frequency did not change with DPC sensitization; there was no evidence of global repertoire structure alterations. Significantly more large CDR3 similarity clusters were formed by expanded TCRs than by pre-sensitization or healthy control sets, consistent with antigen-driven responses. Patch test score was positively correlated with the number of PT1 expanded TCRs, with significance at thresholds 8, 16 and 32 but not at 4. Repeated subsampling changed both the strength of the expansion versus patch-test correlation and the threshold at which the correlation became significant. Because every patient had alopecia, a presumed autoimmune disease, the patients' immune response might differ from that of healthy individuals.

In light of the paper, this sample's time point label describes: pre-sensitization, week 0. Explained via the paper, the treatment or condition label denotes: therapeutic diphenylcyclopropenone sensitization with weekly scalp DPC. At every patch-test visit, the blood draw took place before the patch test was put on. Patients were eligible if aged 18 to 70, diagnosed with alopecia and judged suitable for DPC therapy, and pregnant patients were excluded. Total RNA was extracted from unfractionated whole blood collected in Tempus Blood RNA tubes. The origin of this receptor is a man in his forties or fifties with alopecia areata. Some clones in this sample may be carry-over from other donors' samples. Sequenced here: whole blood, sampled in connection with sensitization to the hapten diphenylcyclopropenone (DPC). The chain joins TRBV7-9 to TRBJ1-4, and TRBD1 aligns with 10 junction nucleotides. The DNA is TGTGCCAGCAGCTTACCATCTATACGACAGGGGGCGGAAAAACTGTTTTTT. Translated, this gives CASSLPSIRQGAEKLFF.